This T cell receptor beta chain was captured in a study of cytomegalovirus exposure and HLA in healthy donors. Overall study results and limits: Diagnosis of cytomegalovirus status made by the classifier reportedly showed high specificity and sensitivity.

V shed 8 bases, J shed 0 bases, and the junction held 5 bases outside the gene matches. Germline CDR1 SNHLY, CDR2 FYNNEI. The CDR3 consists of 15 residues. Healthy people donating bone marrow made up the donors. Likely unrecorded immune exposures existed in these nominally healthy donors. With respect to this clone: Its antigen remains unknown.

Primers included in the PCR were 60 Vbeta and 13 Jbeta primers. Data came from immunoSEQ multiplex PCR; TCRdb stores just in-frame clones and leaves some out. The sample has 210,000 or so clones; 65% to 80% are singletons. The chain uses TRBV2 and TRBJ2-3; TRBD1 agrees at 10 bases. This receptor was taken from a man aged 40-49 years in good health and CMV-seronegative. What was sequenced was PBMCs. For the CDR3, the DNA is TGTGCCAGCGGGGGGACAGGGGTGAGCACAGATACGCAGTATTTT. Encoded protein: CASGGTGVSTDTQYF.